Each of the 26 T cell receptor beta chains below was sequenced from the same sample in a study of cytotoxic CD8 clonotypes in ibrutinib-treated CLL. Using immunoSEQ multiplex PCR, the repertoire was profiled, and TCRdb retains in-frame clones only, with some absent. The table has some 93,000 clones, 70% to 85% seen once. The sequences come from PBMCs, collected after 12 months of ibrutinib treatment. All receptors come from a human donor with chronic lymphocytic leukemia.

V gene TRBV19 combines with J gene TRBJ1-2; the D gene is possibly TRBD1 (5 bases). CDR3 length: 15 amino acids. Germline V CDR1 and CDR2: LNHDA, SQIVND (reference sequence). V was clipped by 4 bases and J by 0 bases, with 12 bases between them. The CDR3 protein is CASSTGTDPNYGYTF. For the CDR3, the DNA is TGTGCCAGTAGTACAGGGACCGACCCTAACTATGGCTACACCTTC.

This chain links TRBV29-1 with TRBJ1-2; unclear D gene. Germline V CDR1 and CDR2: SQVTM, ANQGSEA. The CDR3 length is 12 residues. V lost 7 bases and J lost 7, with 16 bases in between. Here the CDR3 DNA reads TGCAGCGCCGCGGAGACATATGGTGGCTACACCTTC. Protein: CSAAETYGGYTF. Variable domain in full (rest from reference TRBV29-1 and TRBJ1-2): SAVISQKPSRDICQRGTSLTIQCQVDSQVTMMFWYRQQPGQSLTLIATANQGSEATYESGFVIDKFPISRPNLTFSTLTVSNMSPEDSSIYLCSAAETYGGYTFGSGTRLTVV.

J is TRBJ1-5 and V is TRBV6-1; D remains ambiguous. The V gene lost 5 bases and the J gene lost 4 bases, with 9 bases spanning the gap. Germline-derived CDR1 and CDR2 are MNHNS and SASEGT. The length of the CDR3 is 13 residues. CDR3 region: CASSPGVNQPQHF. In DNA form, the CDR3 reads TGTGCCAGCAGTCCGGGTGTGAATCAGCCCCAGCATTTT.

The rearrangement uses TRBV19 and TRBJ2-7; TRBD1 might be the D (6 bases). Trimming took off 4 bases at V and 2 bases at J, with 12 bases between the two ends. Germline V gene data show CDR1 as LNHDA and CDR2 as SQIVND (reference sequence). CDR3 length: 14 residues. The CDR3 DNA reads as TGTGCCAGTAGTACATCGACAGGACCCTACGAGCAGTACTTC. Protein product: CASSTSTGPYEQYF.

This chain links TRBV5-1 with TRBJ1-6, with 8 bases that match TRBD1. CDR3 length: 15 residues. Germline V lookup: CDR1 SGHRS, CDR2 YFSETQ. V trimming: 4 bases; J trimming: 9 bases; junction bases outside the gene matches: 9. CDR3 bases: TGCGCCAGCAGCGTATCGACAGGGGTACTTTCACCCCTCCACTTT. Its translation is CASSVSTGVLSPLHF.

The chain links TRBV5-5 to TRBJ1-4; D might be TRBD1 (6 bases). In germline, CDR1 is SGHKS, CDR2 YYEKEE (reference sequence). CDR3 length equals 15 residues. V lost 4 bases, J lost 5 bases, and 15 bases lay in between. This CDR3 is CASSQTGMGNEKLFF. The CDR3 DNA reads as TGTGCCAGCAGCCAAACAGGGATGGGGAATGAAAAACTGTTTTTT.

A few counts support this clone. The CDR3 DNA is TGTGCCATCAGCCAATCCGGGACAGAGAATCAGCCCCAGCATTTT. It specifies CAISQSGTENQPQHF. The genes are TRBV10-3 and TRBJ1-5; 7 positions agree with TRBD1. The CDR3 spans 15 residues. Germline CDR1 ENHRY, CDR2 SYGVKD. V dropped 6 bases and J dropped 4; count of bases not matched to a gene: 9.

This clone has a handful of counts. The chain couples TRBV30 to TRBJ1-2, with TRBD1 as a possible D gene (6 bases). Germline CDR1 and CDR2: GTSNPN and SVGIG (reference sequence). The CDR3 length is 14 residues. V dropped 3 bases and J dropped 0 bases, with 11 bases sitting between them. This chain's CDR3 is CAWSQGTSNYGYTF. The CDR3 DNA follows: TGTGCCTGGAGCCAGGGGACGTCTAACTATGGCTACACCTTC.

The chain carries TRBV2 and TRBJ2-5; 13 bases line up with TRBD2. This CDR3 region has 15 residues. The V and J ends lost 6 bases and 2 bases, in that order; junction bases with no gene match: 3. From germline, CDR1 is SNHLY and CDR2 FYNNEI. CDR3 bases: TGTGCCAGCAGGTCGACTAGCGGGGGGCAAGAGACCCAGTACTTC. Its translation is CASRSTSGGQETQYF.

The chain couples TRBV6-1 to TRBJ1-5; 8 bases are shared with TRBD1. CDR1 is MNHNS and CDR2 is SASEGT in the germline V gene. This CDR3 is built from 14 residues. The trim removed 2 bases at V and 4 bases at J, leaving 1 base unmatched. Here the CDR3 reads CASSETGGNQPQHF. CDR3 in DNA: TGTGCCAGCAGTGAAACAGGGGGAAATCAGCCCCAGCATTTT.

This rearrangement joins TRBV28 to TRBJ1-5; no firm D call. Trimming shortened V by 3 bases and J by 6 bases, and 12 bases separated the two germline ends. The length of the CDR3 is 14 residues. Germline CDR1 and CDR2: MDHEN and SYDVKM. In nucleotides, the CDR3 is TGTGCCAGCAGTTTCTTCGGTGGGAGTCAGCCCCAGCATTTT. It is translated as CASSFFGGSQPQHF. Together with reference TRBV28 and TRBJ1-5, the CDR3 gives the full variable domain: DVKVTQSSRYLVKRTGEKVFLECVQDMDHENMFWYRQDPGLGLRLIYFSYDVKMKEKGDIPEGYSVSREKKERFSLILESASTNQTSMYLCASSFFGGSQPQHFGDGTRLSIL.

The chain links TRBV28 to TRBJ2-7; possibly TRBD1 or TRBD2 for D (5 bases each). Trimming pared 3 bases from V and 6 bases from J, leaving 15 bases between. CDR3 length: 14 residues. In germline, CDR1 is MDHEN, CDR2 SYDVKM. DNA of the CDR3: TGTGCCAGCAGTTTTAAGAGGGGCGGTTCCGAGCAGTACTTC. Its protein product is CASSFKRGGSEQYF.

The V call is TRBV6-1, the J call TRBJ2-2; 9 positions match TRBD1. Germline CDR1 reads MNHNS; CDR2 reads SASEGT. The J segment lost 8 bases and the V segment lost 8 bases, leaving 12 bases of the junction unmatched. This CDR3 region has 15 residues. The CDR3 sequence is CASPRDRAVGGELFF. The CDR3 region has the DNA TGTGCCAGCCCCAGGGACAGGGCGGTTGGGGGGGAGCTGTTTTTT.

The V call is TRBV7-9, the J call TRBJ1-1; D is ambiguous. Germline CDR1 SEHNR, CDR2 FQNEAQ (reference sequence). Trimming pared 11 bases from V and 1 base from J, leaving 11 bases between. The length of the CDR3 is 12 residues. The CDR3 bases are TGTGCCGGAGTCCAGGCGAACACTGAAGCTTTCTTT. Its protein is CAGVQANTEAFF.

The CDR3: CASSYGAATDTQYF. The CDR3 DNA sequence: TGTGCCAGCAGTTACGGGGCGGCCACAGATACGCAGTATTTT. The rearrangement links TRBV6-6 to TRBJ2-3; tentative D call: TRBD1 (5 bases). Per germline, CDR1 MNHNY and CDR2 SVGAGI (reference sequence). The CDR3 spans 14 residues. Trimming left V 2 bases short and J 2 bases short, with 8 bases between.

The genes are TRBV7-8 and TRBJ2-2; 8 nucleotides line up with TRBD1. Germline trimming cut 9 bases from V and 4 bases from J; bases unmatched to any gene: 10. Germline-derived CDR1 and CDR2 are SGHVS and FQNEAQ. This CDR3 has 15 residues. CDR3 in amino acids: CASTPRDRSTGELFF. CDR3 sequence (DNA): TGTGCCAGTACTCCACGGGACAGGAGCACCGGGGAGCTGTTTTTT. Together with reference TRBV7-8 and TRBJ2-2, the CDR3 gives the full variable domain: GAGVSQSPRYKVAKRGQDVALRCDPISGHVSLFWYQQALGQGPEFLTYFQNEAQLDKSGLPSDRFFAERPEGSVSTLKIQRTQQEDSAVYLCASTPRDRSTGELFFGEGSRLTVL.

As DNA, the CDR3 is TGCGCCAGCAGCGGGGGGACAGCCACCCCTGGGACCACTGAAGCTTTCTTT. Translating gives CASSGGTATPGTTEAFF. The chain couples TRBV5-1 to TRBJ1-1; 7 bases are a match to TRBD1. The CDR3 runs to 17 residues. CDR1 and CDR2 from the germline V gene are SGHRS and YFSETQ. The ends lost 4 bases at V and 4 bases at J; junction bases unmatched: 16. The full variable domain, with the rest looked up from reference TRBV5-1 and TRBJ1-1, is KAGVTQTPRYLIKTRGQQVTLSCSPISGHRSVSWYQQTPGQGLQFLFEYFSETQRNKGNFPGRFSGRQFSNSRSEMNVSTLELGDSALYLCASSGGTATPGTTEAFFGQGTRLTVV.

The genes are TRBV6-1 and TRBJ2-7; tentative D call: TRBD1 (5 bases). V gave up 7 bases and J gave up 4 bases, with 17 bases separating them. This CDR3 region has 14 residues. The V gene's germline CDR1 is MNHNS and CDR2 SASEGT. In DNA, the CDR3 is TGTGCCAGCACTACAAAGGCAGGGTGGTACGAGCAGTACTTC. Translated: CASTTKAGWYEQYF.

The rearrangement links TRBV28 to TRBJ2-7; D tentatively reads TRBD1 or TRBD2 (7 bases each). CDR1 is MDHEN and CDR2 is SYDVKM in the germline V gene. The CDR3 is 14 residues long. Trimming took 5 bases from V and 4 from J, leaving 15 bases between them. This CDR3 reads CASSLQGGTYEQYF. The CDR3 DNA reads TGTGCCAGCAGTCTTCAGGGGGGGACATACGAGCAGTACTTC.

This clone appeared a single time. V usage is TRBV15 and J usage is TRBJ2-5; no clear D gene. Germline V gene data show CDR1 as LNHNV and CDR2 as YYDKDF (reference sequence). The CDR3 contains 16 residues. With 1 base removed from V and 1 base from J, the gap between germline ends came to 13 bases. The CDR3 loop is CATSRANTGPQETQYF. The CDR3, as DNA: TGTGCCACCAGCAGAGCAAATACCGGTCCCCAAGAGACCCAGTACTTC.

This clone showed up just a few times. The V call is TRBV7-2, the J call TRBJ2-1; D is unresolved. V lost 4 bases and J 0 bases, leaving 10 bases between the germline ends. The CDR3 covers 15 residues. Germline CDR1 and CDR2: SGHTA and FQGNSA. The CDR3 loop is CASSWARSSYNEQFF. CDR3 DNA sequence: TGTGCCAGCAGCTGGGCCAGAAGCTCCTACAATGAGCAGTTCTTC.

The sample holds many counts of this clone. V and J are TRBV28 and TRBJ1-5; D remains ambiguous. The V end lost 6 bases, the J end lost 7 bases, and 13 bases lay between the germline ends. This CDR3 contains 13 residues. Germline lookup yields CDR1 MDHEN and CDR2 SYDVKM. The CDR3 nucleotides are TGTGCCAGCAGCAACAAAGGTGACCAGCCCCAGCATTTT. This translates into CASSNKGDQPQHF.

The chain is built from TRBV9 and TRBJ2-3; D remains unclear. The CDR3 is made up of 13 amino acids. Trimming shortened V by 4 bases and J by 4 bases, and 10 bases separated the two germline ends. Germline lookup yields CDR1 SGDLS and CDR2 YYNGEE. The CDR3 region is CASSFRTADTQYF. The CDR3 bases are TGTGCCAGCAGCTTCCGGACGGCAGATACGCAGTATTTT.

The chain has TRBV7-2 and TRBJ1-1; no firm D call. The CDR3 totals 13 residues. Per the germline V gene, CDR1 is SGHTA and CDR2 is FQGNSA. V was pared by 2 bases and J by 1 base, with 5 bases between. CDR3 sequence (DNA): TGTGCCAGCAGCTTATCCAAGAACACTGAAGCTTTCTTT. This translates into CASSLSKNTEAFF.

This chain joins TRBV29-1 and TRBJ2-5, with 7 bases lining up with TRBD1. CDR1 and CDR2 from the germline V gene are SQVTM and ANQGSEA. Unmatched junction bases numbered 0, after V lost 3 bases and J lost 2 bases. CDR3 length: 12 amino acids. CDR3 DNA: TGCAGCGTTGACAGGGGGCAAGAGACCCAGTACTTC. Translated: CSVDRGQETQYF.

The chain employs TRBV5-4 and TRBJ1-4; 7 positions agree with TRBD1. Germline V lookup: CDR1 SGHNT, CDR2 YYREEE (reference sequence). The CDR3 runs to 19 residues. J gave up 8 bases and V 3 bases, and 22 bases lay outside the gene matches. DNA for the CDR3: TGTGCCAGCAGCTCTTCCTCTAGGGACAGCCATAATATAATAGAAAAACTGTTTTTT. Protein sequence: CASSSSSRDSHNIIEKLFF.